This entry lists 5 T cell receptor beta chains sequenced from one sample in a study of cytomegalovirus exposure and HLA in healthy donors. TCRdb's copy holds only in-frame clones and misses some; the assay was immunoSEQ multiplex PCR. The table lists a few hundred thousand clones, approximately 90% of them singletons, with 0.7% to 0.85% in the top ten. Sequences were obtained from PBMCs. The source is a woman between 18 and 30 years old in good health and CMV-seronegative.

This chain joins TRBV2 and TRBJ1-5, with D unresolved. Trimming left V 4 bases short and J 4 bases short, with 11 bases between. There are 14 residues in the CDR3. Germline CDR1 SNHLY, CDR2 FYNNEI. CDR3 sequence: CASSARAINQPQHF. The CDR3 bases are TGTGCCAGCAGTGCGAGGGCGATTAATCAGCCCCAGCATTTT.

Written as DNA, the CDR3 is TGTGCCAGCAGTTACTCTGATCTCAGCTCCTACGAGCAGTACTTC. Translation gives CASSYSDLSSYEQYF. This chain uses TRBV6-5 with TRBJ2-7; D gene unclear. The CDR3 spans 15 residues. CDR1 MNHEY and CDR2 SVGAGI come from the germline V gene. Trimming took off 0 bases at V and 0 bases at J, with 9 bases between the two ends.

Notes on this clone: Being one base from a much bigger clone, this may be a read error. The chain joins TRBV7-6 to TRBJ2-1, with D perhaps matching TRBD2 (5 bases). This CDR3 has 15 residues. Trimming stripped 2 bases from V and 0 bases from J, with 8 bases between. Germline V lookup: CDR1 SGHVS, CDR2 FNYEAQ. CDR3 region: CASSLPGSSYNEQFF. The CDR3 region has the DNA TGTGCCAGCAGCTTACCGGGGAGCTCCTACAATGAGCAGTTCTTC.

The CDR3 coding sequence is TGTGCCAGCAGCTTGGGGCCCAATGAGCAGTTCTTC. Translating it yields CASSLGPNEQFF. The chain couples TRBV5-4 to TRBJ2-1, with D uncertain. CDR3 length: 12 residues. Germline CDR1 reads SGHNT; CDR2 reads YYREEE (reference sequence). Trimming took 0 bases from V and 6 from J, leaving 4 bases between them.

The chain joins TRBV10-2 to TRBJ1-4; a weak D match, TRBD1 (6 bases). V lost 0 bases and J 8 bases, leaving 16 bases between the germline ends. Per the germline V gene, CDR1 is WSHSY and CDR2 is SAAADI. This CDR3 region has 16 residues. CDR3 protein: CASSESGTPWGEKLFF. The CDR3 DNA reads as TGCGCCAGCAGTGAGTCGGGGACACCGTGGGGAGAAAAACTGTTTTTT.